These 25 T cell receptor beta chains were sequenced from one sample in a study of blood T cell repertoires in COVID-19. Method: immunoSEQ multiplex PCR; TCRdb's copy keeps in-frame clones and lacks some. The sample has a few hundred thousand clones, about 90% seen once. The material sequenced was PBMCs or T cells enriched from blood (not recorded which). Receptors originate from a human donor in a cohort exposed to, infected with or recovered from COVID-19 (not recorded which). The donor label of this sample is uncertain.

The chain employs TRBV18 and TRBJ1-1; D uncertain. Trimming took 2 bases from V and 0 from J, leaving 13 bases between them. Germline assignment: CDR1 KGHSH and CDR2 LQKENI. The CDR3 is made up of 16 amino acids. The DNA for the CDR3 is TGTGCCAGCTCACCAAATATTCGGGATCTGAACACTGAAGCTTTCTTT. It translates to CASSPNIRDLNTEAFF.

The chain employs TRBV12-3 or TRBV12-4 and TRBJ1-2, with D unresolved. Trimming pared 1 base from V and 4 bases from J, leaving 7 bases between. The CDR3 loop spans 13 amino acids. Written as DNA, the CDR3 is TGTGCCAGCAGTTTAGGGAGATTCTATGGCTACACCTTC. It encodes CASSLGRFYGYTF.

V and J are TRBV28 and TRBJ1-4, with a possible D match to TRBD1 (5 bases). Trimming cost V 6 bases and J 8 bases, with 22 bases left between them. This CDR3 has 16 residues. The germline CDR1 and CDR2 sequences are MDHEN and SYDVKM. The CDR3 protein is CASSYGGALNGEKLFF. The CDR3 nucleotides read TGTGCCAGCAGCTACGGAGGGGCCCTTAACGGGGAAAAACTGTTTTTT.

The V call is TRBV30, the J call TRBJ1-2; D possibly corresponds to TRBD1 (5 bases). This CDR3 region has 12 residues. Trimming removed 0 bases at V and 3 bases at J, with 5 bases between. CDR1 and CDR2 (germline): GTSNPN, SVGIG (reference sequence). The chain's CDR3 is CAWSVGDYGYTF. CDR3 sequence (DNA): TGTGCCTGGAGTGTAGGGGACTATGGCTACACCTTC.

This sequence joins TRBV7-2 and TRBJ2-2; 7 nucleotides line up with TRBD1. The CDR3 has 16 residues. The germline V gene has CDR1 SGHTA and CDR2 FQGNSA. V lost 6 bases to trimming and J lost 4 bases; unmatched junction nucleotides: 11. This CDR3 reads CASSRVMSGGTGELFF. The DNA for the CDR3 is TGTGCCAGCAGTCGCGTAATGTCAGGGGGCACCGGGGAGCTGTTTTTT.

The chain couples TRBV5-1 to TRBJ2-7, with TRBD1 as a possible D gene (6 bases). V was trimmed by 2 bases and J by 5 bases, leaving 14 bases between them. Germline assignment: CDR1 SGHRS and CDR2 YFSETQ. The length of the CDR3 is 14 residues. The CDR3 loop reads CASSFDTGLNEQYF. The CDR3 DNA reads as TGCGCCAGCAGCTTCGATACAGGGCTTAACGAGCAGTACTTC.

The J gene is TRBJ2-1, the V gene TRBV5-4; D might be TRBD1 (5 bases). V lost 4 bases to trimming and J lost 8 bases, with 13 bases between them. This CDR3 is 13 amino acids long. The germline gives CDR1 SGHNT, CDR2 YYREEE (reference sequence). CDR3 coding DNA: TGTGCCAGCAGCGGCAGGGTACTGGATGAGCAGTTCTTC. Translated, it gives CASSGRVLDEQFF.

This chain joins TRBV19 and TRBJ1-5; D gene unclear. The length of the CDR3 is 14 residues. Trimming removed 7 bases from V and 2 bases from J, with 12 bases in between. Germline CDR1 and CDR2: LNHDA and SQIVND (reference sequence). The CDR3 sequence is CASTMSNRNQPQHF. CDR3 nucleotides: TGTGCCAGTACCATGAGCAATCGCAATCAGCCCCAGCATTTT.

V usage is TRBV6-5 and J usage is TRBJ1-1, with 8 bases aligning to TRBD1. The V gene's germline CDR1 is MNHEY and CDR2 SVGAGI. Germline trimming cut 6 bases from V and 8 bases from J; bases unmatched to any gene: 5. The CDR3 spans 12 residues. The CDR3 spells CASSKDRVEAFF. CDR3 nucleotide sequence: TGTGCCAGCAGCAAGGACAGGGTAGAAGCTTTCTTT.

V is TRBV11-2 and J is TRBJ1-6, with 9 bases aligning to TRBD1. V lost 5 bases to trimming and J lost 10 bases; unmatched junction nucleotides: 21. CDR1 and CDR2 from the germline V gene are SGHAT and FQNNGV. The CDR3 has 19 amino acids. Here the CDR3 reads CASSDFPYETGGKASPLHF. CDR3 bases: TGTGCCAGCAGCGATTTCCCGTACGAGACAGGGGGAAAGGCATCACCCCTCCACTTT. Looking up the rest from reference TRBV11-2 and TRBJ1-6 gives the full variable domain: EAGVAQSPRYKIIEKRQSVAFWCNPISGHATLYWYQQILGQGPKLLIQFQNNGVVDDSQLPKDRFSAERLKGVDSTLKIQPAKLEDSAVYLCASSDFPYETGGKASPLHFGNGTRLTVT.

The gene calls are TRBV15 and TRBJ2-1; D possibly corresponds to TRBD2 (5 bases). V was shortened by 3 bases and J by 6 bases, with 12 bases between the two germline ends. This CDR3 has 14 residues. Looked up from germline, CDR1 is LNHNV and CDR2 is YYDKDF (reference sequence). The chain's CDR3 is CATSSGLDSNEQFF. CDR3 nucleotide sequence: TGTGCCACCAGCAGCGGACTGGACTCCAATGAGCAGTTCTTC.

The V gene is TRBV7-9, the J gene TRBJ1-2; TRBD1 aligns across 7 bases. V trimming: 5 bases; J trimming: 2 bases; junction bases outside the gene matches: 8. This CDR3 has 15 amino acids. In germline, CDR1 is SEHNR, CDR2 FQNEAQ (reference sequence). CDR3 sequence (DNA): TGTGCCAGCAGCCGCGACAGGGAACTAAACTATGGCTACACCTTC. It translates to CASSRDRELNYGYTF.

The rearrangement joins TRBV4-1 to TRBJ1-1, with 8 bases fitting TRBD1. CDR3 length: 15 residues. Germline loops: CDR1 MGHRA, CDR2 YSYEKL. Germline trimming cut 0 bases from V and 5 bases from J; bases unmatched to any gene: 5. CDR3 nucleotide sequence: TGCGCCAGCAGCCAAGACACCGGGACAGGAACTGAAGCTTTCTTT. It encodes CASSQDTGTGTEAFF.

The gene calls are TRBV27 and TRBJ2-7, with D possibly being TRBD2 (6 bases). Trimming left V 6 bases short and J 4 bases short, with 13 bases between. Germline V lookup: CDR1 MNHEY, CDR2 SMNVEV (reference sequence). The CDR3 extends over 13 amino acids. The chain's CDR3 is CASRSGAGYEQYF. The CDR3 DNA reads as TGTGCCAGCAGGTCCGGGGCGGGATACGAGCAGTACTTC.

The rearrangement uses TRBV6-2 or TRBV6-3 and TRBJ2-3; 7 bases match TRBD1. This CDR3 is 16 amino acids long. Trimming took 5 bases from V and 2 from J; bases not matched to a gene: 10. Germline values: CDR1 MNHEY, CDR2 SVGEGT. CDR3 protein: CASSTRGWIHTDTQYF. CDR3 nucleotides: TGTGCCAGCAGTACCAGGGGGTGGATACACACAGATACGCAGTATTTT.

This chain links TRBV30 with TRBJ2-1; 9 bases agree with TRBD1. Germline assignment: CDR1 GTSNPN and CDR2 SVGIG (reference sequence). Unmatched junction bases numbered 3, after V lost 2 bases and J lost 4 bases. There are 14 residues in the CDR3. The CDR3 bases are TGTGCCTGGAGTCGGGGACAGGGTTACAATGAGCAGTTCTTC. It yields the protein CAWSRGQGYNEQFF.

The V gene is TRBV28, the J gene TRBJ2-7; 7 bases match TRBD1. Germline CDR1 MDHEN, CDR2 SYDVKM. CDR3 length equals 16 residues. The V gene end was trimmed by 5 bases and the J gene end by 2 bases; junction bases not matched to a gene: 12. CDR3 region: CASSSYSTGSPYEQYF. CDR3 DNA: TGTGCCAGCAGTAGTTACTCGACAGGGAGTCCCTACGAGCAGTACTTC.

V is TRBV9 and J is TRBJ2-7; TRBD1 matches at 12 bases. V trimming: 3 bases; J trimming: 4 bases; junction bases outside the gene matches: 8. CDR1 and CDR2 (germline): SGDLS, YYNGEE. The CDR3 spans 16 residues. The CDR3 region has the DNA TGTGCCAGCAGCGCGGGACAGGGGGCCCTCGGGTACGAGCAGTACTTC. The encoded protein is CASSAGQGALGYEQYF.

This chain uses TRBV2 with TRBJ1-4; tentative D call: TRBD1 (6 bases). Between the trimmed V and J ends, which lost 4 bases and 3 bases, there was a span of 12 bases. The length of the CDR3 is 15 residues. Germline CDR1 and CDR2: SNHLY and FYNNEI. The CDR3 nucleotides read TGTGCCAGCAGTGCATACAGGGTTGCTAATGAAAAACTGTTTTTT. It translates to CASSAYRVANEKLFF.

The chain combines TRBV13 with TRBJ2-4; 7 bases agree with TRBD2. The CDR3 is made up of 18 amino acids. Germline values: CDR1 PRHDT, CDR2 FYEKMQ (reference sequence). The ends lost 0 bases at V and 0 bases at J; junction bases unmatched: 8. The DNA of the CDR3 is TGTGCCAGCAGCTTAGGGCGGGGGAGATCGATAGCCAAAAACATTCAGTACTTC. It codes for CASSLGRGRSIAKNIQYF.

The chain combines TRBV9 with TRBJ1-2, with a weak D call TRBD1 (5 bases). The CDR3 covers 13 residues. The V end was cut by 2 bases, the J end by 7 bases, with 12 bases between. Germline CDR1 reads SGDLS; CDR2 reads YYNGEE. The CDR3 nucleotides are TGTGCCAGCAGCGTCGAGACAGCTGGTGGCTACACCTTC. It translates to CASSVETAGGYTF.

The chain carries TRBV4-1 and TRBJ2-3, with 12 bases that match TRBD1. J lost 6 bases, V lost 4 bases, and 8 bases had no gene match. Germline-derived CDR1 and CDR2 are MGHRA and YSYEKL. The CDR3 consists of 16 residues. CDR3 nucleotide sequence: TGCGCCAGCAGCCTGGGGACAGGGGGCTGGGGGGATACGCAGTATTTT. Encoded protein: CASSLGTGGWGDTQYF.

This clone occurred a few times. This chain uses TRBV2 with TRBJ1-3; D is possibly TRBD1 (5 bases). The germline V gene encodes CDR1 SNHLY and CDR2 FYNNEI. V shed 0 bases and J shed 1 base, with 10 bases lying between them. The CDR3 spans 16 residues. The CDR3 DNA sequence: TGTGCCAGCAGTGAAGCTAGACAGCGATCTGGAAACACCATATATTTT. It translates to CASSEARQRSGNTIYF.

The CDR3 bases are TGTGCCAGCAGCGCCTGGGACTATGGGGGTGATGGCTACACCTTC. Protein: CASSAWDYGGDGYTF. The rearrangement links TRBV7-9 to TRBJ1-2, with a tentative D call TRBD1 (5 bases). Germline V CDR1 and CDR2: SEHNR, FQNEAQ (reference sequence). The CDR3 has 15 amino acids. Trimming removed 5 bases at V and 6 bases at J, with 19 bases between. The whole variable domain, remainder taken from reference TRBV7-9 and TRBJ1-2, is DTGVSQNPRHKITKRGQNVTFRCDPISEHNRLYWYRQTLGQGPEFLTYFQNEAQLEKSRLLSDRFSAERPKGSFSTLEIQRTEQGDSAMYLCASSAWDYGGDGYTFGSGTRLTVV.

CDR3 sequence reads: CASSLRTGGYEQYF. CDR3 bases: TGTGCCAGCAGTTTACGGACAGGGGGCTACGAGCAGTACTTC. The V and J genes are TRBV27 and TRBJ2-7, with 10 bases that match TRBD1. With 2 bases clipped from V and 3 bases from J, the junction kept 1 base outside the gene matches. Germline V gene sequence: CDR1 MNHEY, CDR2 SMNVEV (reference sequence). The length of the CDR3 is 14 residues.